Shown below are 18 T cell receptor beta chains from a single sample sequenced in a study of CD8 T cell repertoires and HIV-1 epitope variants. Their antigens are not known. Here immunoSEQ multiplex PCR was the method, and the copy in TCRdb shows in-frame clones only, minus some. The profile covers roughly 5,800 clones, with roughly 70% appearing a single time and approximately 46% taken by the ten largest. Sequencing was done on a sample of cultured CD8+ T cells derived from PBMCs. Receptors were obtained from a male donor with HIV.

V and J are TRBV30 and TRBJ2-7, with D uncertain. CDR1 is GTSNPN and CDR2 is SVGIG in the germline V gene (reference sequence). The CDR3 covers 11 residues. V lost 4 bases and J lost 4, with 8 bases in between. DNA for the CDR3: TGTGCCTGGACTAGGGAATACGAGCAGTACTTC. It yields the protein CAWTREYEQYF.

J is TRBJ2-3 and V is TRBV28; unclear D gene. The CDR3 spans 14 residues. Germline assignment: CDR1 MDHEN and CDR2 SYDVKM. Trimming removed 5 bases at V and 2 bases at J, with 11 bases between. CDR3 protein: CASSPFGPTDTQYF. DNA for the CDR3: TGTGCCAGCAGTCCCTTTGGCCCCACAGATACGCAGTATTTT.

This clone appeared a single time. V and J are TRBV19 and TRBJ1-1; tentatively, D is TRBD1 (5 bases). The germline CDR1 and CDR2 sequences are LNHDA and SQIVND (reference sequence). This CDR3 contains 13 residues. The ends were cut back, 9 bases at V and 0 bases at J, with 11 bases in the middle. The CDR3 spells CASGRGMNTEAFF. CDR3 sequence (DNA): TGTGCCAGCGGGCGGGGCATGAACACTGAAGCTTTCTTT.

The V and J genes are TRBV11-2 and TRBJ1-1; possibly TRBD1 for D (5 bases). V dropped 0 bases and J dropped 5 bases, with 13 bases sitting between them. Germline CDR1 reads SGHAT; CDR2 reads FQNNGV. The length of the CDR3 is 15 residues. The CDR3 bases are TGTGCCAGCAGCTTAGATTGGCAGGGAAGGACTGAAGCTTTCTTT. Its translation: CASSLDWQGRTEAFF.

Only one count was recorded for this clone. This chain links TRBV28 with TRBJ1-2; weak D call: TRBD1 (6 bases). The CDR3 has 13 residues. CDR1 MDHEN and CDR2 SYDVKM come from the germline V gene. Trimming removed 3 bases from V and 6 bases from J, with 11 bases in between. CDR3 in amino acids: CASSFYAGDGYTF. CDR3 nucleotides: TGTGCCAGCAGTTTCTACGCAGGGGATGGCTACACCTTC.

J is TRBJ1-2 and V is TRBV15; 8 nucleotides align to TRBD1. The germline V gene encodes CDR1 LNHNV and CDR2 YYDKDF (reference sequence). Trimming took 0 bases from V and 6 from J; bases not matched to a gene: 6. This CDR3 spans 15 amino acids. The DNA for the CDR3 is TGTGCCACCAGCAGAGATCCAACAGGGGGTGATGGCTACACCTTC. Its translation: CATSRDPTGGDGYTF.

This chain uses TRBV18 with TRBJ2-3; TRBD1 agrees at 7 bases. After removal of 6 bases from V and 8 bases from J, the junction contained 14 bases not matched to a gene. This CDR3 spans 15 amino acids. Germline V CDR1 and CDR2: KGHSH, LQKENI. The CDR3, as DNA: TGTGCCAGCTCGCCTAACCGCCGACAGGGACCTACGCAGTATTTT. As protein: CASSPNRRQGPTQYF.

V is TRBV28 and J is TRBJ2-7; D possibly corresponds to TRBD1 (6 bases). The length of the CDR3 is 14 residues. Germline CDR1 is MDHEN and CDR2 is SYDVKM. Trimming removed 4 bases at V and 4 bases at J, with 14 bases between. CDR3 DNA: TGTGCCAGCAGTTCACCGGGACACGAGTACGAGCAGTACTTC. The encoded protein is CASSSPGHEYEQYF.

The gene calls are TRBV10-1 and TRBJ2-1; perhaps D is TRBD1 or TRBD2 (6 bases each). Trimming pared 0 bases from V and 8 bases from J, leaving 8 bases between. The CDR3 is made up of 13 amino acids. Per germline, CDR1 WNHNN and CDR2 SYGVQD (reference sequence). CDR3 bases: TGCGCCAGCAGTGAGTCGGGGGGCCATGAGCAGTTCTTC. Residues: CASSESGGHEQFF.

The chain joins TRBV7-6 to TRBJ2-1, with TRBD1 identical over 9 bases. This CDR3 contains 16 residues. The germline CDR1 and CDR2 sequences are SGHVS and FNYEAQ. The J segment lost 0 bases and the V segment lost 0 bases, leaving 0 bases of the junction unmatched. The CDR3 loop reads CASSLAGQGSYNEQFF. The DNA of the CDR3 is TGTGCCAGCAGCTTAGCGGGACAGGGCTCCTACAATGAGCAGTTCTTC.

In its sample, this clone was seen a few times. CDR3 loop: CASSQEVPSREAFF. CDR3 coding DNA: TGCGCCAGCAGCCAAGAGGTCCCCTCCCGGGAAGCTTTCTTT. The chain carries TRBV4-1 and TRBJ1-1; D is uncertain. Germline lookup yields CDR1 MGHRA and CDR2 YSYEKL. The CDR3 is made up of 14 amino acids. With 0 bases removed from V and 8 bases from J, the gap between germline ends came to 13 bases.

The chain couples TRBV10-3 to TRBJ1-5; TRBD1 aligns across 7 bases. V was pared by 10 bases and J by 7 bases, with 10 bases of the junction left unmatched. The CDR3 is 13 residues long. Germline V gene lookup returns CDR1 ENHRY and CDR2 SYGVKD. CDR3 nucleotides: TGTGCCACCACTACAGGGGTGGAACAGCCCCAGCATTTT. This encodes CATTTGVEQPQHF.

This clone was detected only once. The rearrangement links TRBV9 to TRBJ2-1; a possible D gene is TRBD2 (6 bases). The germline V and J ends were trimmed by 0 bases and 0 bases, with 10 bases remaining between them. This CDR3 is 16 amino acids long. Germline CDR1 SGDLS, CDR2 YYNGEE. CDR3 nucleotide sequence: TGTGCCAGCAGCGTAGCTCTAGCGAGCTCCTACAATGAGCAGTTCTTC. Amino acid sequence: CASSVALASSYNEQFF.

CDR3 in DNA: TGTGCCAGTAGAGCGGTGCCGAATCCCACAGATACGCAGTATTTT. Translation gives CASRAVPNPTDTQYF. The chain is built from TRBV19 and TRBJ2-3; TRBD2 might be the D (5 bases). Trimming took off 6 bases at V and 2 bases at J, with 15 bases between the two ends. CDR1 and CDR2 from the germline V gene are LNHDA and SQIVND (reference sequence). The CDR3 is made up of 15 amino acids.

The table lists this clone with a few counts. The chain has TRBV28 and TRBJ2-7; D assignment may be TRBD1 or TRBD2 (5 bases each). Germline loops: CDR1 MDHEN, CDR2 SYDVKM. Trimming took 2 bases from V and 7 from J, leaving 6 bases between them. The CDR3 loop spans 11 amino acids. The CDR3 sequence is CASSLGGEQYF. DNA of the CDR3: TGTGCCAGCAGTTTAGGGGGAGAGCAGTACTTC.

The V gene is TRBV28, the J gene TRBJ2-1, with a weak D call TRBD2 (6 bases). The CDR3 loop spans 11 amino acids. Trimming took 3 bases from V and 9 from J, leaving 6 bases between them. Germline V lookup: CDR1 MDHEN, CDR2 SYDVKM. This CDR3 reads CASSLRGEQFF. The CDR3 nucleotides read TGTGCCAGCAGTTTGCGGGGTGAGCAGTTCTTC.

CDR3 coding DNA: TGCAGCGTTGATGCTGGGCCCTCGTTTATGAACACTGAAGCTTTCTTT. It codes for CSVDAGPSFMNTEAFF. V and J are TRBV29-1 and TRBJ1-1; D remains unclear. V lost 3 bases to trimming and J lost 0 bases, with 17 bases between them. The CDR3 loop spans 16 amino acids. Germline V gene sequence: CDR1 SQVTM, CDR2 ANQGSEA. The full variable domain, its missing parts supplied by reference TRBV29-1 and TRBJ1-1, is SAVISQKPSRDICQRGTSLTIQCQVDSQVTMMFWYRQQPGQSLTLIATANQGSEATYESGFVIDKFPISRPNLTFSTLTVSNMSPEDSSIYLCSVDAGPSFMNTEAFFGQGTRLTVV.

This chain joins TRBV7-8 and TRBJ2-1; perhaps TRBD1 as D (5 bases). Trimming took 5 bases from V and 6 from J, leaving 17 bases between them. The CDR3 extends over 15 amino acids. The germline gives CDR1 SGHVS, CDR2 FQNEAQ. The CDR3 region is CASSPPRRQGNEQFF. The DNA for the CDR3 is TGTGCCAGCAGCCCCCCAAGACGGCAGGGCAATGAGCAGTTCTTC.